This T cell receptor beta chain was observed in a study of T cells expressing NK-cell markers. Study results and limitations: The share of CD8+ T cells held by dominant NKG2C+ clonotypes was about 1.0-7.5% in roughly 6 donors. Nothing established the HCMV specificity of expanded NKG2C+ T cell clones.

The CDR3 is 15 residues long. Germline V gene sequence: CDR1 MNHEY, CDR2 SVGAGI. From the 5' RACE reads, TCRdb lists one entry per CDR3 protein and no DNA. The repertoire shows hundreds of thousands of distinct CDR3 sequences; the top ten hold approximately 3.6%. Note on this clonotype: The antigen is undetermined.

The receptor comes from a man between 18 and 29 years old in good health. The V call is TRBV6-5, the J call TRBJ2-5; TCRdb lists TRBD1, though no DNA is available to test this call. The specimen was blood T cells: a sorted CD56 or NKG2C T cell subset, CD4+ or CD8+ T cells, or bulk PBMC T cells (not recorded which). CDR3: CASSYSGRGWETQYF.